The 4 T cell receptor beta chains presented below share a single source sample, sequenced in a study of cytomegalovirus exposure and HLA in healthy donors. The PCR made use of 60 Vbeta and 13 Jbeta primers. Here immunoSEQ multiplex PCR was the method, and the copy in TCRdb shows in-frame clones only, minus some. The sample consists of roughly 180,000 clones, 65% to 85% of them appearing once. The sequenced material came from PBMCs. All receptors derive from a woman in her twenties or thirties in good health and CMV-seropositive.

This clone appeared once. DNA for the CDR3: TGTGCCAGCAGTCCGACAGGGGGCAAGTACAATGAGCAGTTCTTC. This gives the protein CASSPTGGKYNEQFF. The chain joins TRBV6-5 to TRBJ2-1, with 10 bases lining up with TRBD1. The germline gives CDR1 MNHEY, CDR2 SVGAGI. The CDR3 consists of 15 residues. V lost 5 bases, J lost 4 bases, and 5 bases stayed unmatched.

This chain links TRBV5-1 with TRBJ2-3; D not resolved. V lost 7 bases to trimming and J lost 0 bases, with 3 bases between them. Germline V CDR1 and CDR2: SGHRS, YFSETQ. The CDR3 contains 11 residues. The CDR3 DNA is TGCGCCAGCCATAGCACAGATACGCAGTATTTT. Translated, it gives CASHSTDTQYF.

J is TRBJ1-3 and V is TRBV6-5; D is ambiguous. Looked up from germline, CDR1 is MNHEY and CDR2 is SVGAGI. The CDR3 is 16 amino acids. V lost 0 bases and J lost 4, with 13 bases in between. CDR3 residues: CASSYSLQKQGNTIYF. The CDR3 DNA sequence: TGTGCCAGCAGTTACTCTTTACAGAAACAAGGAAACACCATATATTTT.

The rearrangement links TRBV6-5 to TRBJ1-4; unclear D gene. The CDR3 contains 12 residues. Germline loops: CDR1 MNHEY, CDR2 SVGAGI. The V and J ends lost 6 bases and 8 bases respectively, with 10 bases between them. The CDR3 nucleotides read TGTGCCAGCAGCTTCGAGGGAGAAAAACTGTTTTTT. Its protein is CASSFEGEKLFF.